Shown below are 8 T cell receptor beta chains from a single sample sequenced in a study of blood T cell repertoires in COVID-19. Data came from immunoSEQ multiplex PCR; TCRdb stores just in-frame clones and leaves some out. The sample carries 150,000 to 200,000 clones, about nine tenths recorded once. What was sequenced was peripheral blood. These receptors all stem from a man between 65 and 79 years old with active or convalescent COVID-19.

The rearrangement links TRBV18 to TRBJ2-2; D not certain. Trimming removed 5 bases at V and 0 bases at J, with 7 bases between. This CDR3 is built from 14 residues. The germline V gene has CDR1 KGHSH and CDR2 LQKENI. CDR3 in amino acids: CASSGPPNTGELFF. The CDR3 DNA follows: TGTGCCAGCTCAGGGCCTCCGAACACCGGGGAGCTGTTTTTT.

V gene TRBV4-3 combines with J gene TRBJ2-1, with unresolved D. Trimming took 1 base from V and 8 from J, leaving 15 bases between them. The CDR3 runs 15 residues. Per the germline V gene, CDR1 is LGHNA and CDR2 is YSLEER. The CDR3, as DNA: TGCGCCAGCAGCCAAGCTATTCTCGCCCGGGATGAGCAGTTCTTC. Amino acid sequence: CASSQAILARDEQFF.

This chain connects TRBV19 to TRBJ1-1, with 9 positions matching TRBD1. The J segment lost 4 bases and the V segment lost 5 bases, leaving 2 bases of the junction unmatched. Germline V gene data show CDR1 as LNHDA and CDR2 as SQIVND (reference sequence). The CDR3 extends over 13 amino acids. In DNA, the CDR3 is TGTGCCAGTAGTGTGGGACAGGGCACTGAAGCTTTCTTT. Translation: CASSVGQGTEAFF.

The chain combines TRBV4-3 with TRBJ1-5; D is possibly TRBD1 (6 bases). CDR1 is LGHNA, CDR2 YSLEER, per germline. V lost 0 bases to trimming and J lost 4 bases, with 10 bases between them. This CDR3 is built from 15 residues. This CDR3 is CASSQDMQGNQPQHF. The CDR3, as DNA: TGCGCCAGCAGCCAAGATATGCAGGGGAATCAGCCCCAGCATTTT.

This chain connects TRBV7-9 to TRBJ2-7; possible D gene TRBD2, 5 bases. Germline values: CDR1 SEHNR, CDR2 FQNEAQ (reference sequence). V was pared by 5 bases and J by 12 bases, with 17 bases between. CDR3 length equals 12 residues. CDR3 sequence: CASSQDLSDLYF. The CDR3 DNA reads TGTGCCAGCAGCCAAGATCTTAGCGATCTGTACTTC.

This clone was observed a single time. The CDR3: CASSLFSMGAPYEQYF. The DNA of the CDR3 is TGTGCCAGCAGTTTATTCTCGATGGGGGCTCCCTACGAGCAGTACTTC. The V and J genes are TRBV28 and TRBJ2-7; D perhaps matches TRBD1 (6 bases). Trimming removed 1 base from V and 2 bases from J, with 15 bases in between. There are 16 residues in the CDR3. Germline V gives CDR1 MDHEN, CDR2 SYDVKM.

The CDR3 coding sequence is TGTGCCAGCAGACTAGCGGGGTCCGTCCAAGAGACCCAGTACTTC. Amino acid sequence: CASRLAGSVQETQYF. The chain combines TRBV2 with TRBJ2-5; TRBD2 matches 10 bases. With V trimmed by 6 bases and J by 1 base, 5 bases remained unmatched. This CDR3 spans 15 amino acids. Germline V gene sequence: CDR1 SNHLY, CDR2 FYNNEI.

The V gene is TRBV10-3, the J gene TRBJ2-2; 12 bases line up with TRBD2. Germline CDR1 and CDR2: ENHRY and SYGVKD. The CDR3 contains 14 residues. The J segment lost 5 bases and the V segment lost 11 bases, leaving 6 bases of the junction unmatched. Written as DNA, the CDR3 is TGTGCCTTAGGACTAGCGGGATCGACCGGGGAGCTGTTTTTT. Amino acids: CALGLAGSTGELFF.